This TCR beta chain was documented in a study of T-cell memory formation after mild COVID-19. Concerning this clonotype itself: Antigen: not known.

Study results and limitations: Day 15 to 85 contractors were CD4/CD8 balanced; later expanders leaned CD4+.

TCRdb re-called the 5' RACE reads with MiXCR, one entry per CDR3 protein. The sample yields about 340,000 distinct CDR3 sequences, 20% to 25% seen once. The TCR originated in a man younger than 35 who had mild COVID-19 (a few samples of this study predate the infection). Cell type and time point are not known. Sequenced input: PBMCs or a T cell subset sorted from them (not recorded which).

The CDR3 here is CASSLDSVDSPLHF. CDR3 bases: TGCGCCAGCAGCTTGGATAGTGTGGATTCACCCCTCCACTTT. The chain couples TRBV5-1 to TRBJ1-6; D unclear. The germline V gene has CDR1 SGHRS and CDR2 YFSETQ. The length of the CDR3 is 14 residues. Between the trimmed V and J ends, which lost 0 bases and 8 bases, there was a span of 9 bases.